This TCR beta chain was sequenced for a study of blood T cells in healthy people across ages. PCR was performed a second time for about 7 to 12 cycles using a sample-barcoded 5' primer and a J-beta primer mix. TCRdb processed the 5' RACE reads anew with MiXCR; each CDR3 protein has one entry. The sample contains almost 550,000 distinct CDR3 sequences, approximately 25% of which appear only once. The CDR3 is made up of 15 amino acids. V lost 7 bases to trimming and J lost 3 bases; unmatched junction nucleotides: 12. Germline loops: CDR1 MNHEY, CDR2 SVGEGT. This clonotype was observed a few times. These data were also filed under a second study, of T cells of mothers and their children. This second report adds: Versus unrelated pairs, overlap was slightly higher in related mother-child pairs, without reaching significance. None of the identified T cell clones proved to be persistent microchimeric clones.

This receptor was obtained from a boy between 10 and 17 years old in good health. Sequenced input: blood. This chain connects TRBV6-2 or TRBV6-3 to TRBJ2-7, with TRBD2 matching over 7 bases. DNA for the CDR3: TGTGCCAGCACCAATCCTAGCGGAAAGATCTACGAGCAGTACTTC. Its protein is CASTNPSGKIYEQYF.